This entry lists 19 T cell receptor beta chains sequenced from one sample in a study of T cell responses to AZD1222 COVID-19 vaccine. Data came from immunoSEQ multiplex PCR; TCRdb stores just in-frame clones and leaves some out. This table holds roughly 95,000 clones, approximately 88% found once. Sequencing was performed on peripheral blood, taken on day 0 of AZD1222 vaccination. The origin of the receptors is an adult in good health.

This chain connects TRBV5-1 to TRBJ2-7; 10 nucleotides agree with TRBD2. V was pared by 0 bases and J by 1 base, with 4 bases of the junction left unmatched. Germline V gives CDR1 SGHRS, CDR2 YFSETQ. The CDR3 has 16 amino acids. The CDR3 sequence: CASSLAASGSSYEQYF. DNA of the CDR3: TGCGCCAGCAGCTTGGCGGCTAGCGGGAGTTCCTACGAGCAGTACTTC. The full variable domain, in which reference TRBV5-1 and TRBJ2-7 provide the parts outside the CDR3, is KAGVTQTPRYLIKTRGQQVTLSCSPISGHRSVSWYQQTPGQGLQFLFEYFSETQRNKGNFPGRFSGRQFSNSRSEMNVSTLELGDSALYLCASSLAASGSSYEQYFGPGTRLTVT.

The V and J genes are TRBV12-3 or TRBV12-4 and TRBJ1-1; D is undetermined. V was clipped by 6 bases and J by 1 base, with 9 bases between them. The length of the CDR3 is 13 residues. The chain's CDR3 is CASSPMGNTEAFF. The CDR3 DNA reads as TGTGCCAGCAGCCCAATGGGGAACACTGAAGCTTTCTTT.

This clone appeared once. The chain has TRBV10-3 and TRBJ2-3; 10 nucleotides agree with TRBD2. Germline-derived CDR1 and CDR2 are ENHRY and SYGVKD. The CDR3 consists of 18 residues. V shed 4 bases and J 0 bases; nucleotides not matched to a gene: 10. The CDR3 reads CAISGASGSSGSTDTQYF. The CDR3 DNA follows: TGTGCCATCAGTGGAGCTAGCGGGAGCTCGGGTAGCACAGATACGCAGTATTTT.

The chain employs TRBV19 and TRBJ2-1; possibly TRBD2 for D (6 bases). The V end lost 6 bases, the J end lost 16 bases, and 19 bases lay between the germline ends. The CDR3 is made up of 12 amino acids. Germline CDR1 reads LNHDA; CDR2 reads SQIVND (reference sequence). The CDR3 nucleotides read TGTGCCAGTAGCCCCGGGGGTCTAGAAGGATTCTTC. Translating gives CASSPGGLEGFF.

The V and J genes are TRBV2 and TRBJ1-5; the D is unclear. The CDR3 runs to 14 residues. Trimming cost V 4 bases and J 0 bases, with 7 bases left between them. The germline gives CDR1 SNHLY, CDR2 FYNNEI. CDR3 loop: CASSVGYSNQPQHF. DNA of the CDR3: TGTGCCAGCAGTGTAGGGTATAGCAATCAGCCCCAGCATTTT.

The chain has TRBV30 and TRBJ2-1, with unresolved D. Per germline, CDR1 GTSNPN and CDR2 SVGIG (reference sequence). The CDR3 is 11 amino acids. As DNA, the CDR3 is TGTAGCCTACTTCTCTACAATGAGCAGTTCTTC. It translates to CSLLLYNEQFF.

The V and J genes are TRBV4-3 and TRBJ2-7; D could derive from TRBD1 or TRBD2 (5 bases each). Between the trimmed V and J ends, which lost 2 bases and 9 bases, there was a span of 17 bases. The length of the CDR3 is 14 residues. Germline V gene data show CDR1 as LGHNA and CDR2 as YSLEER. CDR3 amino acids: CASSQRGTESGQYF. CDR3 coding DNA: TGCGCCAGCAGCCAACGTGGGACCGAGTCGGGGCAGTACTTC.

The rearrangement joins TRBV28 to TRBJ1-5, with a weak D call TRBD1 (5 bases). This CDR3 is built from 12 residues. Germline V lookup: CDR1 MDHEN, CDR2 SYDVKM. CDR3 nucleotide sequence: TGTGGGGCAGGGTCCAGCAATCAGCCCCAGCATTTT. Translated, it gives CGAGSSNQPQHF. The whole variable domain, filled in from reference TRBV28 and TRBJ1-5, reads DVKVTQSSRYLVKRTGEKVFLECVQDMDHENMFWYRQDPGLGLRLIYFSYDVKMKEKGDIPEGYSVSREKKERFSLILESASTNQTSMYLCGAGSSNQPQHFGDGTRLSIL.

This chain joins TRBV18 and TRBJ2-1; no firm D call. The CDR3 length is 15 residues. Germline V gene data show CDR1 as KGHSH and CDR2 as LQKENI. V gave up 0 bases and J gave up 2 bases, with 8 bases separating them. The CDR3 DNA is TGTGCCAGCTCACCACCTTTGAACCCCTACAATGAGCAGTTCTTC. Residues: CASSPPLNPYNEQFF.

CDR3: CAWRKLLLAELSYEQYF. DNA for the CDR3: TGTGCCTGGCGGAAACTATTGCTAGCGGAACTCTCCTACGAGCAGTACTTC. This chain joins TRBV30 and TRBJ2-7, with 7 positions matching TRBD2. Germline values: CDR1 GTSNPN, CDR2 SVGIG (reference sequence). This CDR3 has 17 residues. V lost 5 bases, J lost 0 bases, and 16 bases stayed unmatched.

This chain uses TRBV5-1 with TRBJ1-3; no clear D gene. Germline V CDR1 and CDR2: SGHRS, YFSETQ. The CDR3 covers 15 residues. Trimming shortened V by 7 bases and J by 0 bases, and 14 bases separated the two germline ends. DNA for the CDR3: TGCGCCAGCCCCCCCGACGGCCTCTCTGGAAACACCATATATTTT. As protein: CASPPDGLSGNTIYF.

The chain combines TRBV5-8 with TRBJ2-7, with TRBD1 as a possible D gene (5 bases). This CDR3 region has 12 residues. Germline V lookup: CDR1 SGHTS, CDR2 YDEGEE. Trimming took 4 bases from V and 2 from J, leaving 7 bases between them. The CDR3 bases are TGTGCCAGCAGCAAGGGGACCTACGAGCAGTACTTC. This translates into CASSKGTYEQYF.

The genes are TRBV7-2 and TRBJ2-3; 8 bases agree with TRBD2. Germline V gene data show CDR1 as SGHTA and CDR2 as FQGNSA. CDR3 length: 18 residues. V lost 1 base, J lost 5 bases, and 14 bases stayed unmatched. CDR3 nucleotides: TGTGCCAGCAGCTTAGTGCCTGGGGCGGGAGGCGGTGTAGATACGCAGTATTTT. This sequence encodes CASSLVPGAGGGVDTQYF.

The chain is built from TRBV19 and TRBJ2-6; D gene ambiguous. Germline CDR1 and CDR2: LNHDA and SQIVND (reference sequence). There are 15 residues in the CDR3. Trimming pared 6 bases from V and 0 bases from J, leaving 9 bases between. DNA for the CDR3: TGTGCCAGTAGGGGCATCTACTCTGGGGCCAACGTCCTGACTTTC. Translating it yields CASRGIYSGANVLTF.

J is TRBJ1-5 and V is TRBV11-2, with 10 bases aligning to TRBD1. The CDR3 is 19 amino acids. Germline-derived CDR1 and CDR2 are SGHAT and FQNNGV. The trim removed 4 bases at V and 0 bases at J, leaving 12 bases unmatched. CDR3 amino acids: CASSSEGQGTYYSNQPQHF. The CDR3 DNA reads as TGTGCCAGCAGCTCGGAGGGACAGGGGACCTACTATAGCAATCAGCCCCAGCATTTT.

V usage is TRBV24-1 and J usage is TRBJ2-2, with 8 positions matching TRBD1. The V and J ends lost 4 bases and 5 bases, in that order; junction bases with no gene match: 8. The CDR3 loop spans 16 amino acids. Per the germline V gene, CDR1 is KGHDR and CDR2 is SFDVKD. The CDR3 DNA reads TGTGCCACCAGTGACCCCGGGACAGGCTCAACCGGGGAGCTGTTTTTT. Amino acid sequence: CATSDPGTGSTGELFF.

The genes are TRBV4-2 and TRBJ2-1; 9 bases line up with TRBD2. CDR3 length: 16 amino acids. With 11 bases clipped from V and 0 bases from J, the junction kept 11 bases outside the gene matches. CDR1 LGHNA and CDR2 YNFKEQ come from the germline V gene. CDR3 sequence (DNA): TGTGCCGGGGGTAGCGGGGGTTCAAGCTCCTACAATGAGCAGTTCTTC. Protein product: CAGGSGGSSSYNEQFF.

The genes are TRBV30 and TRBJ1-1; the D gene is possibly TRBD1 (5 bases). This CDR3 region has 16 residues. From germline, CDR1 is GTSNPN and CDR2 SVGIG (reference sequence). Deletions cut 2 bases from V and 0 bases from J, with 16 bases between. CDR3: CAWSSISQDMNTEAFF. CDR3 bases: TGTGCCTGGAGTTCCATCTCGCAGGACATGAACACTGAAGCTTTCTTT. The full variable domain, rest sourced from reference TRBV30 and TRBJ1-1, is SQTIHQWPATLVQPVGSPLSLECTVEGTSNPNLYWYRQAAGRGLQLLFYSVGIGQISSEVPQNLSASRPQDRQFILSSKKLLLSDSGFYLCAWSSISQDMNTEAFFGQGTRLTVV.

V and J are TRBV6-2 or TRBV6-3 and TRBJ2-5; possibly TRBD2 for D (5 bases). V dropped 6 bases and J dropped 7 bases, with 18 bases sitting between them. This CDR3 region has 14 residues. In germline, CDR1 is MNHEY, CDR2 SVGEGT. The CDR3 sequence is CASSQDLTVGTQYF. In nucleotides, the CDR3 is TGTGCCAGCAGCCAGGACTTAACCGTGGGGACCCAGTACTTC.